Each of the 19 T cell receptor beta chains below was sequenced from the same sample in a study of T cell responses to AZD1222 COVID-19 vaccine (TCRdb year 2021). The time point label for this specimen denotes: baseline before first vaccination. Library method: the immunoSEQ multiplex PCR assay. TCRdb limited this immuneACCESS table to in-frame rearrangements with V and J called. A share of clones is missing; checked studies link under half to unresolved V genes, and the rest is unexplained. The sample table records 66,000 or so clones; about 90% of these occur just once. The ten largest clones represent approximately 15% of the sample. The sample in question was peripheral blood, obtained on day 0 of AZD1222 vaccination. The receptors originated from an adult in good health.

The V gene is TRBV28, the J gene TRBJ1-5; D unresolved. Per germline, CDR1 MDHEN and CDR2 SYDVKM. The CDR3 has 14 amino acids. Trimming left V 2 bases short and J 5 bases short, with 10 bases between. The CDR3 region is CASSLRTVHQPQHF. Written as DNA, the CDR3 is TGTGCCAGCAGTTTACGGACCGTCCATCAGCCCCAGCATTTT. Filled out from reference TRBV28 and TRBJ1-5, the complete variable domain reads DVKVTQSSRYLVKRTGEKVFLECVQDMDHENMFWYRQDPGLGLRLIYFSYDVKMKEKGDIPEGYSVSREKKERFSLILESASTNQTSMYLCASSLRTVHQPQHFGDGTRLSIL.

The V and J genes are TRBV5-1 and TRBJ1-4; D gene unclear. V lost 4 bases to trimming and J lost 5 bases, with 15 bases between them. Germline V gene data show CDR1 as SGHRS and CDR2 as YFSETQ. There are 15 residues in the CDR3. The CDR3 DNA follows: TGCGCCAGCAGCGAGACCACAGTATGGAATGAAAAACTGTTTTTT. It is translated as CASSETTVWNEKLFF.

The V call is TRBV28, the J call TRBJ1-2; weak D call: TRBD1 (6 bases). The V end was cut by 6 bases, the J end by 4 bases, with 18 bases between. The germline gives CDR1 MDHEN, CDR2 SYDVKM. CDR3 length: 15 residues. The CDR3 loop is CASRYRALSLYGYTF. CDR3 DNA sequence: TGTGCCAGCAGGTACAGGGCTCTTTCTCTCTATGGCTACACCTTC.

V is TRBV7-9 and J is TRBJ2-5, with D possibly called TRBD1 or TRBD2 (5 bases each). The CDR3 extends over 16 amino acids. Trimming left V 4 bases short and J 0 bases short, with 15 bases between. Germline CDR1 and CDR2: SEHNR and FQNEAQ (reference sequence). The CDR3 region is CASSSAGSWYQETQYF. Here the CDR3 DNA reads TGTGCCAGCAGCTCGGCAGGGAGCTGGTACCAAGAGACCCAGTACTTC.

The chain combines TRBV4-1 with TRBJ2-1, with no clear D. V lost 10 bases and J 6 bases, leaving 16 bases between the germline ends. The CDR3 covers 13 residues. CDR1 and CDR2 from the germline V gene are MGHRA and YSYEKL. CDR3 amino acids: CANSPGPFNEQFF. In DNA, the CDR3 is TGCGCCAACAGTCCCGGGCCCTTCAATGAGCAGTTCTTC.

CDR3 DNA: TGTGCCAGCAGTTACCTGGGGATGGGACTAGCAAAAGAGACCCAGTACTTC. Translated, it gives CASSYLGMGLAKETQYF. This chain uses TRBV6-2 or TRBV6-3 with TRBJ2-5; 9 nucleotides agree with TRBD2. Germline V gene data show CDR1 as MNHEY and CDR2 as SVGEGT. J gave up 3 bases and V 2 bases, and 10 bases lay outside the gene matches. The CDR3 contains 17 residues.

In its sample, this clone was seen once. This sequence joins TRBV7-2 and TRBJ1-6, with D possibly matching TRBD1 (5 bases). This CDR3 is built from 15 residues. Trimming stripped 6 bases from V and 13 bases from J, with 22 bases between. Germline CDR1 and CDR2: SGHTA and FQGNSA. CDR3 sequence reads: CASRSYRNPPGPLHF. CDR3 nucleotides: TGTGCCAGCAGATCCTACAGGAACCCCCCCGGCCCCCTCCACTTT.

The rearrangement uses TRBV6-6 and TRBJ2-5, with 7 bases identical to TRBD2. V lost 7 bases, J lost 5 bases, and 7 bases stayed unmatched. The CDR3 is made up of 13 amino acids. Germline V gene sequence: CDR1 MNHNY, CDR2 SVGAGI (reference sequence). CDR3 coding DNA: TGTGCCAGCACCCAAGGGCGGGAGGAGACCCAGTACTTC. Protein: CASTQGREETQYF.

The rearrangement links TRBV19 to TRBJ2-7, with 7 bases matching TRBD1. V was pared by 5 bases and J by 1 base, with 8 bases of the junction left unmatched. Germline CDR1 and CDR2: LNHDA and SQIVND (reference sequence). The CDR3 is 15 residues long. The CDR3 DNA reads as TGTGCCAGTAGTCCCGGGACAGCTCCATCCTACGAGCAGTACTTC. Translation gives CASSPGTAPSYEQYF.

The chain carries TRBV30 and TRBJ1-6; D perhaps matches TRBD1 (5 bases). The CDR3 length is 14 residues. The germline V and J ends were trimmed by 7 bases and 10 bases, with 20 bases remaining between them. Germline V gene data show CDR1 as GTSNPN and CDR2 as SVGIG (reference sequence). CDR3 protein: CAFSLGGDESPLHF. The CDR3 DNA sequence: TGTGCCTTCTCCCTCGGGGGGGACGAGTCACCCCTCCACTTT.

This clone has a handful of counts. The rearrangement links TRBV7-8 to TRBJ2-1, with D perhaps TRBD2 (6 bases). Trimming pared 3 bases from V and 4 bases from J, leaving 7 bases between. The CDR3 is 13 residues long. Germline V CDR1 and CDR2: SGHVS, FQNEAQ. Here the CDR3 DNA reads TGTGCCAGCAGCTTGACTAGTTACAATGAGCAGTTCTTC. This codes for CASSLTSYNEQFF.

The chain uses TRBV5-1 and TRBJ1-1; D remains ambiguous. In germline, CDR1 is SGHRS, CDR2 YFSETQ. The V end lost 1 base, the J end lost 1 base, and 5 bases lay between the germline ends. This CDR3 comprises 13 residues. The CDR3 protein is CASSLSRNTEAFF. The DNA of the CDR3 is TGCGCCAGCAGCTTGAGTCGGAACACTGAAGCTTTCTTT.

This sequence joins TRBV9 and TRBJ2-3; D gene ambiguous. The germline CDR1 and CDR2 sequences are SGDLS and YYNGEE. The CDR3 runs 17 residues. Trimming stripped 7 bases from V and 4 bases from J, with 25 bases between. CDR3 loop: CASDPPPYSPSADTQYF. In DNA, the CDR3 is TGTGCCAGCGACCCTCCCCCTTACTCACCATCCGCAGATACGCAGTATTTT.

This clone was counted once. The chain links TRBV9 to TRBJ2-2, with 7 positions matching TRBD1. The CDR3 spans 15 residues. Germline V gene sequence: CDR1 SGDLS, CDR2 YYNGEE. J gave up 5 bases and V 3 bases, and 7 bases lay outside the gene matches. Here the CDR3 reads CASSATGTLTGELFF. CDR3 DNA sequence: TGTGCCAGCAGCGCGACAGGGACCTTAACCGGGGAGCTGTTTTTT.

V gene TRBV5-1 combines with J gene TRBJ2-3, with TRBD2 identical over 9 bases. The CDR3 is made up of 15 amino acids. Per the germline V gene, CDR1 is SGHRS and CDR2 is YFSETQ. V was clipped by 2 bases and J by 1 base; unmatched bases: 2. This chain's CDR3 is CASSLLAGGTDTQYF. CDR3 nucleotide sequence: TGCGCCAGCAGCTTATTAGCGGGGGGCACAGATACGCAGTATTTT.

The V call is TRBV6-5, the J call TRBJ1-2; a possible D gene is TRBD1 (5 bases). Looked up from germline, CDR1 is MNHEY and CDR2 is SVGAGI. The V end was cut by 6 bases, the J end by 8 bases, with 16 bases between. CDR3 length equals 13 residues. The CDR3 DNA reads as TGTGCCAGCAGGGGAGAGCGGTGGGACGGCTACACCTTC. This codes for CASRGERWDGYTF.

V gene TRBV15 combines with J gene TRBJ2-7; 10 bases are shared with TRBD2. V was clipped by 0 bases and J by 5 bases; unmatched bases: 1. Per germline, CDR1 LNHNV and CDR2 YYDKDF (reference sequence). The CDR3 is made up of 14 amino acids. CDR3 protein: CATSRDLAGDEQYF. Here the CDR3 DNA reads TGTGCCACCAGCAGAGATCTAGCGGGAGACGAGCAGTACTTC. Together with reference TRBV15 and TRBJ2-7, the CDR3 gives the full variable domain: DAMVIQNPRYQVTQFGKPVTLSCSQTLNHNVMYWYQQKSSQAPKLLFHYYDKDFNNEADTPDNFQSRRPNTSFCFLDIRSPGLGDTAMYLCATSRDLAGDEQYFGPGTRLTVT.

The V and J genes are TRBV9 and TRBJ1-2; D gene unclear. The germline V and J ends were trimmed by 2 bases and 2 bases, with 7 bases remaining between them. From germline, CDR1 is SGDLS and CDR2 YYNGEE. This CDR3 contains 13 residues. The CDR3, as DNA: TGTGCCAGCAGCGTGGGAGGGAACTATGGCTACACCTTC. Translated: CASSVGGNYGYTF.

This chain links TRBV6-2 or TRBV6-3 with TRBJ2-3; possibly TRBD1 for D (6 bases). Trimming stripped 4 bases from V and 5 bases from J, with 10 bases between. Germline CDR1 and CDR2: MNHEY and SVGEGT. The CDR3 covers 13 residues. CDR3 DNA: TGTGCCAGCAGTTCCCTAGGGGGAGATACGCAGTATTTT. It yields the protein CASSSLGGDTQYF.